This T cell receptor (beta chain) derives from a study of CD8 T cells in cerebrospinal fluid in Alzheimer's disease. Overall study context: Clonal expansion of CSF T cells was measured with plate-based and droplet-based single-cell sequencing.

Parkinson's disease patients served as a neurodegenerative disease comparison group. This clonotype counts as medium-sized by frequency. The CDR3 spans 12 residues. CDR1 is LNHNV and CDR2 is YYDKDF in the germline V gene (reference sequence). Following a re-call of the 10x single-cell sequencing reads, TCRdb has one entry per CDR3 protein and lacks DNA. The sample shows about 1,200 distinct CDR3 sequences, and about 17% sits with its ten largest clones. This TCR was recovered from a human donor with Parkinson's disease. The sample comprised cerebrospinal fluid. V usage is TRBV15 and J usage is TRBJ2-7. Here the CDR3 reads CATSSGGYEQYF.